This T cell receptor beta chain is drawn from a study of T cells after yellow fever vaccination. The overall study: SMART-Seq v4 Ultra Low Input handled preparation of low-cell-number fractions. General observations from the study: Post-booster repertoires again held most primary-vaccination clones (about 96% CD4, 85% to 90% CD8).

The table lists this clonotype with a few counts. What it recognizes is unknown. The junction had 14 bases not matched to a gene; V was cut back by 5 bases and J by 2 bases. The CDR3 contains 17 residues. From germline, CDR1 is SGHVS and CDR2 FNYEAQ. A universal primer site and UMIs were added as TCR cDNA was made by 5'RACE template switching. TCRdb passed the 5' RACE reads through MiXCR, listing each CDR3 protein once. The sample lists 95,000 to 100,000 distinct CDR3 sequences, under 6.5% seen once, with over 40% in the top ten. V and J are TRBV7-6 and TRBJ2-5; the match to TRBD1 covers 7 bases. The sequence was obtained from a man aged 18 to 30 who received the YFV17D yellow fever vaccine. The sample in question was CD8+ T cells sorted from PBMCs, obtained 10 days after the yellow fever booster vaccination. The CDR3 nucleotides read TGTGCCAGCAGCCTACCGACAGGGCTAAGGGGACAAGAGACCCAGTACTTC. Its translation: CASSLPTGLRGQETQYF.